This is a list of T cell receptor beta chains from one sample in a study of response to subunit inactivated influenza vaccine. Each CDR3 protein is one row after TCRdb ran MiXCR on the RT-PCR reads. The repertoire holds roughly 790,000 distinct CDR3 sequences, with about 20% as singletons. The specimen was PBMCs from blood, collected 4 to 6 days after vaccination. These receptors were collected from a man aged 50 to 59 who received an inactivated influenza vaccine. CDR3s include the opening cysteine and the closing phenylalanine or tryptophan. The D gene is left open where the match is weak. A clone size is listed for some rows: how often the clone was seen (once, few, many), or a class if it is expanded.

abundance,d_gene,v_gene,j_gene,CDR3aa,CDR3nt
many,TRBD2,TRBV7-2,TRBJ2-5,CASSSSGKETQYF,TGTGCCAGCAGTTCCAGCGGGAAAGAGACCCAGTACTTC
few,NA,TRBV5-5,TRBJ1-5,CASSLAVQANQPQHF,TGTGCCAGCAGCTTGGCGGTTCAGGCGAATCAGCCCCAGCATTTT
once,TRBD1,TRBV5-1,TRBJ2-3,CASSLGGGVPFYTDTQYF,TGCGCCAGCAGCTTGGGAGGGGGCGTCCCTTTTTACACAGATACGCAGTATTTT
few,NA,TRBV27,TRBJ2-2,CASSLLPIHTGELFF,TGTGCCAGCAGTTTATTGCCGATACACACCGGGGAGCTGTTTTTT
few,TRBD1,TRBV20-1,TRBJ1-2,CSARTRDREYGYTF,TGCAGTGCTAGGACCCGGGACAGGGAATATGGCTACACCTTC
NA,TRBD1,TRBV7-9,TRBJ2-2,CASSSSRGLEELFF,TGTGCCAGCAGCTCCTCCAGGGGGCTGGAGGAGCTGTTTTTT
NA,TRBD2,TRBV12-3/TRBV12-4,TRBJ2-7,CASSSSGGASEQYF,TGTGCCAGCAGTTCGTCGGGGGGGGCAAGTGAGCAGTACTTC
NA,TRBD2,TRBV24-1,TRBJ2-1,CATSDPSGPTYNEQFF,TGTGCCACCAGTGACCCTAGCGGGCCGACCTACAATGAGCAGTTCTTC
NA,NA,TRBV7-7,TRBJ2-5,CASSQGGQHQETQYF,TGTGCCAGCAGCCAGGGGGGACAACACCAAGAGACCCAGTACTTC
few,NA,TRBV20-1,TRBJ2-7,CSARAPIGEQYF,TGCAGTGCTAGAGCTCCCATCGGAGAGCAGTACTTC
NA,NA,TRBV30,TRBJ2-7,CAWSRPGYYEQYF,TGTGCCTGGAGTCGGCCAGGATACTACGAGCAGTACTTC
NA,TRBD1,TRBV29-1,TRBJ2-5,CSVAGTGIGETQYF,TGCAGCGTTGCCGGGACAGGGATTGGAGAGACCCAGTACTTC
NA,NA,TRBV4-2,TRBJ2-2,CASSPYDTGELFF,TGTGCCAGCAGCCCCTATGACACCGGGGAGCTGTTTTTT
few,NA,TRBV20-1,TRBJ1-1,CSASRPFF,TGCAGTGCTAGTAGGCCTTTCTTT
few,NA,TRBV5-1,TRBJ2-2,CASSYQGSEGELFF,TGCGCCAGCAGTTATCAGGGGAGCGAAGGGGAGCTGTTTTTT
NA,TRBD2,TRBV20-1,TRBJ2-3,CSARGQRGPTDTQYF,TGCAGTGCTAGAGGGCAGCGGGGGCCCACAGATACGCAGTATTTT
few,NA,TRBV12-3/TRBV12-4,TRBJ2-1,CASSPQTQYNEQFF,TGTGCCAGCAGCCCTCAGACCCAATACAATGAGCAGTTCTTC
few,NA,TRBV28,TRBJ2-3,CATGRAGDTQYF,TGTGCCACAGGCCGGGCAGGAGATACGCAGTATTTT
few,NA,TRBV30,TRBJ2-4,CAWSVAYAKNIQYF,TGTGCCTGGAGTGTCGCGTATGCCAAAAACATTCAGTACTTC
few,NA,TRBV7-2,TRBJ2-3,CASRLLSDTQYF,TGTGCCAGCCGCCTCCTCTCCGATACGCAGTATTTT
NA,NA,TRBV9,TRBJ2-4,CASSVSGVTAKNIQYF,TGTGCCAGCAGCGTCTCAGGGGTTACAGCCAAAAACATTCAGTACTTC
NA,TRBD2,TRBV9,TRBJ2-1,CASSVAAGRSYNEQFF,TGTGCCAGCAGCGTAGCGGCCGGGAGGTCCTACAATGAGCAGTTCTTC
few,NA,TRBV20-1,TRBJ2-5,CSASSRGEIQETQYF,TGCAGTGCTAGCTCCAGGGGCGAGATTCAAGAGACCCAGTACTTC
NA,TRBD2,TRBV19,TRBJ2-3,CASSIVGLAGEDTQYF,TGTGCCAGTAGTATAGTGGGACTAGCGGGAGAAGATACGCAGTATTTT
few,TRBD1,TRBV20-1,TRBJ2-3,CSARHRGQSTDTQYF,TGCAGTGCTAGACATCGGGGACAGAGCACAGATACGCAGTATTTT
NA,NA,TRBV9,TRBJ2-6,CASDVAPHSGANVLTF,TGTGCCAGTGACGTTGCCCCGCACTCTGGGGCCAACGTCCTGACTTTC
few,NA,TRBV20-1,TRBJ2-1,CSARDGNQYNEQFF,TGCAGTGCTAGAGATGGGAACCAGTACAATGAGCAGTTCTTC
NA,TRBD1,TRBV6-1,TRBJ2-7,CASKLTRDSSYEQYF,TGTGCCAGCAAGCTAACCCGGGACAGCTCCTACGAGCAGTACTTC
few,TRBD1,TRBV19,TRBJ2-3,CASSPLRDRAGDTQYF,TGTGCCAGTAGTCCCCTCCGGGACAGGGCGGGAGATACGCAGTATTTT
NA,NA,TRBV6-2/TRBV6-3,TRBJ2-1,CASSSPRDPWFF,TGTGCCAGCAGTTCCCCGAGGGACCCCTGGTTCTTC
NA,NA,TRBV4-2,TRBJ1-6,CASSQDRFGNNNSPLHF,TGTGCCAGCAGCCAAGATCGTTTCGGGAATAATAATTCACCCCTCCACTTT
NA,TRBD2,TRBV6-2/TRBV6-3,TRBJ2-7,CASSYSWTRSTYEQYF,TGTGCCAGCAGTTACTCGTGGACTAGGTCTACCTACGAGCAGTACTTC
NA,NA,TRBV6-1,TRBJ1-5,CASSEWGASNQPQHF,TGTGCCAGCAGTGAATGGGGGGCGAGCAATCAGCCCCAGCATTTT
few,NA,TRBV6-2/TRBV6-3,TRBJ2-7,CASSYTGNIYEQYF,TGTGCCAGCAGTTACACAGGGAACATCTACGAGCAGTACTTC
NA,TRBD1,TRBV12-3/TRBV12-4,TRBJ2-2,CASSGTGGDTGELFF,TGTGCCAGCAGCGGGACAGGGGGCGACACCGGGGAGCTGTTTTTT
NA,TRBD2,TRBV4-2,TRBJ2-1,CASSQDLAGANYNEQFF,TGTGCCAGCAGCCAAGATTTAGCGGGAGCGAACTACAATGAGCAGTTCTTC